This T cell receptor beta chain was documented in a study of T-cell memory formation after mild COVID-19. TCRdb recomputed calls from the 5' RACE reads with MiXCR, one row per CDR3 protein. This sample carries roughly 150,000 distinct CDR3 sequences, 10% to 15% of them seen once, and the ten largest clones take more than 3%. Sequenced input: PBMCs or a T cell subset sorted from them (not recorded which). This clonotype was obtained from a young man who had mild COVID-19 (a few samples of this study predate the infection). Cell type and time point are not known.

DNA of the CDR3: TGTGCCAGCAGCTTGTACCCCCTGGACTACGAGCAGTACTTC. This sequence encodes CASSLYPLDYEQYF. The genes are TRBV7-9 and TRBJ2-7; no firm D call. The CDR3 contains 14 residues. V gave up 3 bases and J gave up 3 bases, with 12 bases separating them. Germline V gene sequence: CDR1 SEHNR, CDR2 FQNEAQ (reference sequence).